This T cell receptor (beta chain) emerged from a study of CD8+CD57+ T cells in acquired aplastic anemia. The wider study: Quantities of DNA derived from sorted CD4+ and CD8+ cells averaged approximately 3 ug. CD4+ reads averaged about 11 million in healthy donors. Regarding the study as a whole: Overlapping CD8+ CDR3 repertoires of patients and controls contained approximately 28 shared sequences.

Many counts were recorded for this clonotype. The target antigen is unknown. Germline loops: CDR1 MGHRA, CDR2 YSYEKL. The CDR3 totals 15 residues. V lost 1 base and J 7 bases, leaving 11 bases between the germline ends. Profiling that covered TCR beta VDJ and CDR3 relied on genomic DNA as its template. MiXCR, applied by TCRdb to the reads, yields one record per CDR3 protein. The table has some 150,000 distinct CDR3 sequences, 41% seen once; the top ten hold roughly 8.4%. The V call is TRBV4-1, the J call TRBJ1-6; D is possibly TRBD1 (6 bases). The sample comprised sorted CD4+, CD8+, or CD8+CD57+ T cells (not recorded which) from PBMCs. The clonotype originates from a human donor in good health, serving as a control. The CDR3 region has the DNA TGCGCCAGCAGCCAAGTAATAGGGACAAATTCACCCCTCCACTTT. Translating it yields CASSQVIGTNSPLHF.